Following are 23 T cell receptor beta chains from one sample sequenced in a study of cytomegalovirus exposure and HLA in healthy donors. PCR amplification relied on 60 Vbeta primers (plus 13 Jbeta primers). TCRdb's table, derived via immunoSEQ multiplex PCR, lists solely in-frame clones and lacks some. The data contain about 130,000 clones, around three quarters of them singletons. Material: PBMCs. All receptors come from a woman in her forties or fifties in good health and CMV-seronegative.

This chain uses TRBV5-8 with TRBJ2-7; TRBD2 matches 8 bases. Per the germline V gene, CDR1 is SGHTS and CDR2 is YDEGEE. V dropped 6 bases and J dropped 4; count of bases not matched to a gene: 15. The CDR3 length is 16 residues. CDR3 nucleotides: TGTGCCAGCACCCCTCGGGTCTGGCGGGGGGATTACGAGCAGTACTTC. Its protein product is CASTPRVWRGDYEQYF.

This chain links TRBV5-4 with TRBJ2-1, with TRBD1 matching 8 bases. Germline V gene lookup returns CDR1 SGHNT and CDR2 YYREEE (reference sequence). The junction had 6 bases not matched to a gene; V was cut back by 3 bases and J by 10 bases. CDR3 length: 13 amino acids. This chain's CDR3 is CASSSWDRNEQFF. DNA of the CDR3: TGTGCCAGCAGCTCCTGGGACAGGAACGAGCAGTTCTTC.

The rearrangement uses TRBV25-1 and TRBJ2-7; 10 nucleotides align to TRBD2. The germline gives CDR1 MGHDK, CDR2 SYGVNS. J was trimmed by 6 bases and V by 7 bases; bases with no gene match: 12. The CDR3 length is 15 residues. The CDR3 DNA reads as TGTGCCAGCACCCCCGGGGAACTAGCGGGATGCGAGCAGTACTTC. It specifies CASTPGELAGCEQYF.

The count of this clone is one. This chain connects TRBV29-1 to TRBJ1-1; D gene ambiguous. Germline lookup yields CDR1 SQVTM and CDR2 ANQGSEA. The V gene lost 4 bases and the J gene lost 2 bases, with 8 bases spanning the gap. The CDR3 length is 12 residues. This chain's CDR3 is CSVVFSNTEAFF. CDR3 bases: TGCAGCGTTGTTTTTAGTAACACTGAAGCTTTCTTT.

This chain links TRBV27 with TRBJ2-1; 7 positions agree with TRBD2. With V trimmed by 8 bases and J by 3 bases, 7 bases remained unmatched. CDR3 length: 14 residues. The V gene's germline CDR1 is MNHEY and CDR2 SMNVEV (reference sequence). CDR3 nucleotide sequence: TGTGCCAGCGCGGCGGTAGCGGGCTACAATGAGCAGTTCTTC. This encodes CASAAVAGYNEQFF.

The rearrangement joins TRBV11-1 to TRBJ2-3; TRBD2 matches 12 bases. The length of the CDR3 is 16 residues. The germline V gene has CDR1 SGHAT and CDR2 FQDESV (reference sequence). Trimming at V came to 5 bases and at J to 1 base, leaving 4 bases not matched to a gene. The CDR3: CASSQLAGGGTDTQYF. CDR3 DNA: TGTGCCAGCAGCCAACTAGCGGGAGGAGGCACAGATACGCAGTATTTT.

Here the CDR3 DNA reads TGTGCCAGCAGCAAACTTTCGACAGGGACAGATACGCAGTATTTT. Translation gives CASSKLSTGTDTQYF. This rearrangement joins TRBV7-2 to TRBJ2-3, with 7 positions matching TRBD1. CDR3 length equals 15 residues. The trim removed 5 bases at V and 3 bases at J, leaving 8 bases unmatched. CDR1 and CDR2 from the germline V gene are SGHTA and FQGNSA.

The chain carries TRBV7-2 and TRBJ2-2, with D perhaps matching TRBD2 (5 bases). V was cut by 5 bases and J by 6 bases, with 19 bases left in between. There are 16 residues in the CDR3. Looked up from germline, CDR1 is SGHTA and CDR2 is FQGNSA. The CDR3 protein is CASSPDPAGVAGELFF. In nucleotides, the CDR3 is TGTGCCAGCAGCCCGGACCCGGCGGGTGTCGCCGGGGAGCTGTTTTTT.

This clone was observed a few times. The chain couples TRBV5-4 to TRBJ1-2; D call uncertain. The CDR3 has 16 amino acids. Germline loops: CDR1 SGHNT, CDR2 YYREEE (reference sequence). Trimming cost V 0 bases and J 6 bases, with 18 bases left between them. In DNA, the CDR3 is TGTGCCAGCAGCTTGGTTCAAGGCGGTTTGAGCCATGGCTACACCTTC. Translated, it gives CASSLVQGGLSHGYTF.

The rearrangement joins TRBV19 to TRBJ2-2; 7 positions match TRBD2. The CDR3 length is 15 residues. The V gene end was trimmed by 0 bases and the J gene end by 4 bases; junction bases not matched to a gene: 2. Per germline, CDR1 LNHDA and CDR2 SQIVND (reference sequence). The DNA of the CDR3 is TGTGCCAGTAGTATAGAGGGGGGGGTCACCGGGGAGCTGTTTTTT. Its translation is CASSIEGGVTGELFF.

This chain links TRBV9 with TRBJ2-1; D gene uncertain. Germline CDR1 reads SGDLS; CDR2 reads YYNGEE. The CDR3 has 15 amino acids. The ends were cut back, 0 bases at V and 4 bases at J, with 11 bases in the middle. The DNA of the CDR3 is TGTGCCAGCAGCGTAGATTTCAGATCGTACAATGAGCAGTTCTTC. Translating it yields CASSVDFRSYNEQFF.

This clone was observed a handful of times. The chain combines TRBV25-1 with TRBJ2-1, with TRBD1 matching over 12 bases. V was clipped by 5 bases and J by 9 bases; unmatched bases: 8. Germline CDR1 is MGHDK and CDR2 is SYGVNS. CDR3 size: 15 residues. CDR3 sequence reads: CASSPGTGGIGEQFF. CDR3 DNA sequence: TGTGCCAGCAGTCCCGGGACAGGGGGCATCGGTGAGCAGTTCTTC. Filled out from reference TRBV25-1 and TRBJ2-1, the complete variable domain reads EADIYQTPRYLVIGTGKKITLECSQTMGHDKMYWYQQDPGMELHLIHYSYGVNSTEKGDLSSESTVSRIRTEHFPLTLESARPSHTSQYLCASSPGTGGIGEQFFGPGTRLTVL.

A note on this clone: Its ends do not fully match the called genes, so a read error is possible. This chain joins TRBV7-9 and TRBJ1-1; TRBD1 matches at 12 bases. Germline values: CDR1 SEHNR, CDR2 FQNEAQ (reference sequence). The CDR3 extends over 14 amino acids. CDR3 sequence (DNA): TGTTCCAGCAGCTCGATGGGACAGGGGGCCGAAGCTTTCTTT. Amino acid sequence: CSSSSMGQGAEAFF.

The rearrangement joins TRBV28 to TRBJ2-5; no clear D gene. CDR1 and CDR2 from the germline V gene are MDHEN and SYDVKM. The germline V and J ends were trimmed by 3 bases and 6 bases, with 5 bases remaining between them. The length of the CDR3 is 11 residues. CDR3 protein: CASSFRQTQYF. DNA of the CDR3: TGTGCCAGCAGTTTCAGGCAGACCCAGTACTTC. Using reference TRBV28 and TRBJ2-5 for the parts outside the CDR3, the full variable domain is DVKVTQSSRYLVKRTGEKVFLECVQDMDHENMFWYRQDPGLGLRLIYFSYDVKMKEKGDIPEGYSVSREKKERFSLILESASTNQTSMYLCASSFRQTQYFGPGTRLLVL.

This chain uses TRBV19 with TRBJ2-7, with a weak D call TRBD2 (5 bases). Between the trimmed V and J ends, which lost 4 bases and 0 bases, there was a span of 13 bases. This CDR3 comprises 15 residues. Germline CDR1 LNHDA, CDR2 SQIVND (reference sequence). CDR3 residues: CASSTRTSHSYEQYF. CDR3 DNA: TGTGCCAGTAGTACCAGGACTTCGCACTCCTACGAGCAGTACTTC.

The rearrangement uses TRBV6-1 and TRBJ2-5; D is undetermined. The CDR3 consists of 14 residues. Per the germline V gene, CDR1 is MNHNS and CDR2 is SASEGT. V lost 1 base, J lost 5 bases, and 11 bases lay in between. The CDR3 sequence: CASSEGRLEETQYF. CDR3 in DNA: TGTGCCAGCAGTGAAGGCAGGCTTGAGGAGACCCAGTACTTC.

The chain recombines TRBV29-1 with TRBJ2-3; 11 bases are shared with TRBD2. V lost 6 bases and J lost 2; bases outside the gene matches: 7. CDR1 is SQVTM and CDR2 is ANQGSEA in the germline V gene. CDR3 length: 15 residues. The CDR3 region is CSVHLAGGSTDTQYF. The CDR3 DNA follows: TGCAGCGTCCACCTAGCGGGAGGCTCCACAGATACGCAGTATTTT.

The chain uses TRBV7-2 and TRBJ2-7; TRBD1 agrees at 8 bases. The V and J ends lost 5 bases and 3 bases, in that order; junction bases with no gene match: 9. CDR1 is SGHTA, CDR2 FQGNSA, per germline. This CDR3 is built from 15 residues. For the CDR3, the DNA is TGTGCCAGCAGCCCGACAGGGGACACCTACTACGAGCAGTACTTC. This encodes CASSPTGDTYYEQYF.

This clone was observed once. This chain uses TRBV7-2 with TRBJ2-1; D might be TRBD2 (7 bases). The germline gives CDR1 SGHTA, CDR2 FQGNSA. There are 16 residues in the CDR3. V was pared by 5 bases and J by 8 bases, with 22 bases between. CDR3 loop: CASSPGRGAGVDEQFF. CDR3 nucleotide sequence: TGTGCCAGCAGCCCTGGCCGGGGGGCAGGTGTAGATGAGCAGTTCTTC.

This clone was detected only a few times. The J gene is TRBJ2-5, the V gene TRBV10-3; 10 bases fit TRBD2. Trimming at V came to 2 bases and at J to 4 bases, leaving 4 bases not matched to a gene. The CDR3 length is 15 residues. Germline CDR1 is ENHRY and CDR2 is SYGVKD. In DNA, the CDR3 is TGTGCCATCAGTGAGGCAGCGGGGGGGGGAGAGACCCAGTACTTC. Translation gives CAISEAAGGGETQYF.

The chain uses TRBV6-6 and TRBJ2-7, with D hard to call. Germline CDR1 and CDR2: MNHNY and SVGAGI (reference sequence). V was trimmed by 8 bases and J by 8 bases, leaving 16 bases between them. This CDR3 region has 12 residues. The CDR3 coding sequence is TGTGCCAGCTCCCCACGCGACTCCCAGCAGTACTTC. It translates to CASSPRDSQQYF.

The rearrangement uses TRBV5-8 and TRBJ2-1; 12 bases match TRBD2. The CDR3 spans 16 residues. The ends lost 6 bases at V and 6 bases at J; junction bases unmatched: 10. Germline V gene data show CDR1 as SGHTS and CDR2 as YDEGEE. In nucleotides, the CDR3 is TGTGCCAGCACTTGGGGGGTACTAGCGGGAGGCAATGAGCAGTTCTTC. Encoded protein: CASTWGVLAGGNEQFF.

This clone came up a few times. The rearrangement uses TRBV6-4 and TRBJ2-6; possibly TRBD1 for D (6 bases). Germline CDR1 MRHNA, CDR2 SNTAGT. The germline V and J ends were trimmed by 5 bases and 0 bases, with 17 bases remaining between them. This CDR3 is 18 amino acids long. CDR3 in DNA: TGTGCCAGCAGTCCACCGGACAGACCCTACTCTGGGGCCAACGTCCTGACTTTC. Translation: CASSPPDRPYSGANVLTF.